This T cell receptor beta chain was documented in a study of blood T cell repertoires in COVID-19. Study-wide background: PBMCs, B-cell-depleted T cells, or T cells were the source of the cDNA or gDNA that made up the material.

This clone was seen just once. CDR1 and CDR2 (germline): SGHRS, YFSETQ. V was shortened by 4 bases and J by 2 bases, with 10 bases between the two germline ends. The CDR3 is 13 amino acids. Per the study methods: Reference gene primer amplification gave nucleated cell count estimates. Generated by immunoSEQ multiplex PCR, the TCRdb table keeps only in-frame clones and is missing some. From that table come the V and J calls and clone size; the DNA was used to work out D and trimming. Of approximately 210,000 clones listed, 82% are singletons. This chain joins TRBV5-1 and TRBJ2-7, with D maybe TRBD1 (5 bases). What was sequenced was peripheral blood. The TCR comes from a woman aged 40-49 years with acute or convalescent COVID-19. CDR3 residues: CASSPRVAYEQYF. The CDR3 nucleotides are TGCGCCAGCAGCCCCAGGGTTGCCTACGAGCAGTACTTC. Variable domain in full (rest from reference TRBV5-1 and TRBJ2-7): KAGVTQTPRYLIKTRGQQVTLSCSPISGHRSVSWYQQTPGQGLQFLFEYFSETQRNKGNFPGRFSGRQFSNSRSEMNVSTLELGDSALYLCASSPRVAYEQYFGPGTRLTVT.